Listed below are T cell receptor beta chains from one sample, sequenced in a study of cytomegalovirus exposure and HLA in healthy donors. TCRdb's table, derived via immunoSEQ multiplex PCR, lists solely in-frame clones and lacks some. The sample lists about 200,000 clones; approximately 80% were seen once. Sample: PBMCs. These receptors were obtained from a girl aged 10-17 years in good health and CMV-seronegative. CDR3s include the opening cysteine and the closing phenylalanine or tryptophan. Fields, in order: clone size, D gene, CDR3 length, V gene, J gene, CDR3 DNA, CDR3 protein. The D gene is left open where the match is weak. Expanded clones get a size class; other rows say once, few or many, or leave the size out.

>.|TRBD1|17|TRBV7-2|TRBJ2-3
TGTGCCAGCAGCCCCGTGGGACAGGGAGGGACCGCAGATACGCAGTATTTT
CASSPVGQGGTADTQYF
>.|.|15|TRBV6-6|TRBJ1-1
TGTGCCAGCAGTTTGCAGGGATCAGGGAACACTGAAGCTTTCTTT
CASSLQGSGNTEAFF
>few|.|14|TRBV5-4|TRBJ2-1
TGTGCCAGCAGCTTGAGGGGGAGGGGCAATGAGCAGTTCTTC
CASSLRGRGNEQFF
>.|TRBD2|19|TRBV4-3|TRBJ2-2
TGCGCCAGCAGCCAAGTAGGAGGACTAGCGGGGGGGCAGGACGGGGAGCTGTTTTTT
CASSQVGGLAGGQDGELFF
>.|TRBD1|14|TRBV18|TRBJ2-5
TGTGCCAGCTCACCGACAGGGCTCCAAGAGACCCAGTACTTC
CASSPTGLQETQYF
>.|.|14|TRBV6-1|TRBJ1-1
TGTGCCAGCAGTGAACCCCAGGCGGGCACTGAAGCTTTCTTT
CASSEPQAGTEAFF
>.|.|15|TRBV5-1|TRBJ1-5
TGCGCCAGCAGCTTGGAGGGGTGGGGGGATCAGCCCCAGCATTTT
CASSLEGWGDQPQHF
>.|TRBD1|15|TRBV6-5|TRBJ1-5
TGTGCCAGCAGTTCCCGAACAGGGGATACGAAGCCCCAGCATTTT
CASSSRTGDTKPQHF
>.|.|11|TRBV7-2|TRBJ1-2
TGTGCCAGCAGCCTAGGACAGGGCTACACCTTC
CASSLGQGYTF
>once|.|15|TRBV23-1|TRBJ1-2
TGCGCCAGCAGTCGGTTGGGGACTCCTTTCGGTGGCTACACCTTC
CASSRLGTPFGGYTF
>.|.|16|TRBV9|TRBJ1-3
TGTGCCAGCAGCGTAGCTTGGGAGGACTCTGGAAACACCATATATTTT
CASSVAWEDSGNTIYF
>.|TRBD1|14|TRBV28|TRBJ1-4
TGTGCCACTGCCCCGACAGGGGGGTGGGAAAAACTGTTTTTT
CATAPTGGWEKLFF
>.|TRBD1|15|TRBV18|TRBJ2-7
TGTGCCAGCTCACTTACTGGACAGGCCGTTTACGAGCAGTACTTC
CASSLTGQAVYEQYF
>.|TRBD2|17|TRBV7-8|TRBJ2-3
TGTGCCAGCAGCTTCGCGATAGCGGGAGTGGTGACAGATACGCAGTATTTT
CASSFAIAGVVTDTQYF
>.|TRBD1|15|TRBV19|TRBJ1-2
TGTGCCAGTAGTATGTACAGGGGCGAGGCCTATGGCTACACCTTC
CASSMYRGEAYGYTF
>.|TRBD1|15|TRBV18|TRBJ2-4
TGTGCCAGCTCACCTCCCGGGACAGCGAAAAACATTCAGTACTTC
CASSPPGTAKNIQYF
>once|TRBD1|15|TRBV29-1|TRBJ1-2
TGCAGCGTCCGAAGCGGCACAGGGGGAAACTATGGCTACACCTTC
CSVRSGTGGNYGYTF
>.|.|16|TRBV28|TRBJ1-3
TGTGCCAGCTCATCGCCGGGGAGGGTCTCTGGAAACACCATATATTTT
CASSSPGRVSGNTIYF
>.|TRBD1|17|TRBV18|TRBJ1-1
TGTGCCAGCTCATCAGAAAAGGGACAGGGGGCGAACACTGAAGCTTTCTTT
CASSSEKGQGANTEAFF
>.|.|13|TRBV2|TRBJ1-5
TGTGCCAGCAAGCCTGAGGGTCGTCAGCCCCAGCATTTT
CASKPEGRQPQHF
>.|.|16|TRBV13|TRBJ1-2
TGTGCCAGCAGCTTATTCGTGGGGGGGGGTGACTATGGCTACACCTTC
CASSLFVGGGDYGYTF
>.|.|13|TRBV5-1|TRBJ1-2
TGCGCCAGCAGCTTTACGGCTAACTATGGCTACACCTTC
CASSFTANYGYTF